The sequence of this TCR beta chain was determined in a study of blood T cell repertoires in COVID-19. On the study more broadly: T cells, B-cell-depleted T cells, or PBMCs provided the cDNA or gDNA that served as material.

The CDR3 sequence is 14 residues long. Trimming removed 7 bases from V and 1 base from J; junction bases left unmatched: 6. CDR1 and CDR2 from the germline V gene are MNHEY and SMNVEV (reference sequence). This clone has ten or more counts. Generated by immunoSEQ multiplex PCR, the TCRdb table keeps only in-frame clones and is missing some. The sample lists 210,000 or so clones, around 80% occurring once. The genes are TRBV27 and TRBJ2-5, with 7 bases matching TRBD2. The source of this sequence is a woman of 80 years or more with active or convalescent COVID-19. The source material was peripheral blood. The CDR3 is CASTPWGGQETQYF. Here the CDR3 DNA reads TGTGCCAGCACGCCCTGGGGGGGCCAAGAGACCCAGTACTTC.